The clone carrying this T cell receptor (beta chain) occurred a few times. The entry originates in a study of cytomegalovirus exposure and HLA in healthy donors. The PCR contained 60 Vbeta and 13 Jbeta primers. The repertoire was sequenced with immunoSEQ multiplex PCR; TCRdb's copy has only in-frame clones and lacks some. The profile covers about 130,000 clones, with roughly 18% appearing a single time and 2.9% taken by the ten largest. Per the germline V gene, CDR1 is SGHTA and CDR2 is FQGTGA. V lost 5 bases to trimming and J lost 1 base, with 8 bases between them. This CDR3 has 14 residues. The sequence was obtained from a female donor in good health and CMV-seropositive. Sequencing was performed on PBMCs. The V call is TRBV7-3, the J call TRBJ2-2; the D is unclear. This CDR3 reads CASSGTVNTGELFF. CDR3 DNA sequence: TGTGCCAGCAGCGGAACAGTGAACACCGGGGAGCTGTTTTTT.